This entry lists 27 T cell receptor beta chains sequenced from one sample in a study of blood T cell repertoires in COVID-19. Produced via immunoSEQ multiplex PCR; TCRdb's table is partial and in-frame only. Among fewer than 200,000 clones, around 80% were seen once, and the ten largest hold roughly 19%. Input material: PBMCs or T cells enriched from blood (not recorded which). Receptor source: an older woman in a cohort exposed to, infected with or recovered from COVID-19 (not recorded which).

This chain uses TRBV2 with TRBJ2-7, with TRBD1 identical over 11 bases. J lost 2 bases, V lost 4 bases, and 1 base had no gene match. CDR3 length: 14 amino acids. From germline, CDR1 is SNHLY and CDR2 FYNNEI. The CDR3 reads CASSGTGGTYEQYF. The CDR3 DNA reads as TGTGCCAGCAGTGGGACAGGGGGCACCTACGAGCAGTACTTC. Looking up the rest from reference TRBV2 and TRBJ2-7 gives the full variable domain: EPEVTQTPSHQVTQMGQEVILRCVPISNHLYFYWYRQILGQKVEFLVSFYNNEISEKSEIFDDQFSVERPDGSNFTLKIRSTKLEDSAMYFCASSGTGGTYEQYFGPGTRLTVT.

This chain uses TRBV5-1 with TRBJ1-1, with 8 bases aligning to TRBD1. From germline, CDR1 is SGHRS and CDR2 YFSETQ. The length of the CDR3 is 15 residues. The V segment lost 4 bases and the J segment 5 bases; nucleotides outside the gene matches: 10. CDR3 in amino acids: CASSANIQGETEAFF. In nucleotides, the CDR3 is TGCGCCAGCAGCGCAAATATACAGGGGGAGACTGAAGCTTTCTTT.

The V and J genes are TRBV28 and TRBJ1-2; D remains unclear. This CDR3 comprises 12 residues. Per the germline V gene, CDR1 is MDHEN and CDR2 is SYDVKM. The V end lost 1 base, the J end lost 4 bases, and 4 bases lay between the germline ends. The chain's CDR3 is CASSLSRYGYTF. Written as DNA, the CDR3 is TGTGCCAGCAGTTTATCTCGCTATGGCTACACCTTC.

The rearrangement links TRBV5-1 to TRBJ2-3, with 9 bases identical to TRBD1. In germline, CDR1 is SGHRS, CDR2 YFSETQ. V shed 4 bases, J shed 1 base, and the junction held 7 bases outside the gene matches. This CDR3 region has 16 residues. The DNA for the CDR3 is TGCGCCAGCAGCCCCCCGACAGGGGGACGCACAGATACGCAGTATTTT. Its protein product is CASSPPTGGRTDTQYF.

This rearrangement joins TRBV7-2 to TRBJ2-7; D uncertain. Germline-derived CDR1 and CDR2 are SGHTA and FQGNSA. Trimming took off 5 bases at V and 1 base at J, with 12 bases between the two ends. The CDR3 runs to 14 residues. The DNA of the CDR3 is TGTGCCAGCAGCCCCACGGCGGCTTCCTACGAGCAGTACTTC. Protein: CASSPTAASYEQYF.

The rearrangement uses TRBV6-2 or TRBV6-3 and TRBJ1-1, with TRBD1 matching over 7 bases. With 2 bases clipped from V and 5 bases from J, the junction kept 14 bases outside the gene matches. Per germline, CDR1 MNHEY and CDR2 SVGEGT. The CDR3 runs to 17 residues. The CDR3 bases are TGTGCCAGCAGTTACGTACTGGGACAGCCCTCCAGGACTGAAGCTTTCTTT. It is translated as CASSYVLGQPSRTEAFF.

This chain uses TRBV3-1 (or the pseudogene TRBV3-2) with TRBJ2-1, with 10 positions matching TRBD2. This CDR3 has 21 residues. V dropped 1 base and J dropped 0; count of bases not matched to a gene: 15. From germline, CDR1 is LGHDT and CDR2 YNNKEL (reference sequence). The CDR3 here is CASSQATISGLAPSSYNEQFF. CDR3 in DNA: TGTGCCAGCAGCCAAGCTACGATATCGGGACTAGCGCCCAGCTCCTACAATGAGCAGTTCTTC.

This rearrangement joins TRBV6-5 to TRBJ2-4; 14 bases agree with TRBD2. With 4 bases clipped from V and 10 bases from J, the junction kept 6 bases outside the gene matches. The CDR3 is 15 amino acids. Germline V gene sequence: CDR1 MNHEY, CDR2 SVGAGI. CDR3 coding DNA: TGTGCCAGCAGTTCTGTCGGACTAGCGGGAGGTATTCAGTACTTC. Its protein product is CASSSVGLAGGIQYF.

The V and J genes are TRBV5-1 and TRBJ2-5, with TRBD1 matching 11 bases. The CDR3 totals 16 residues. Germline-derived CDR1 and CDR2 are SGHRS and YFSETQ. Trimming cost V 2 bases and J 4 bases; bases outside gene matches: 7. The CDR3 loop reads CASSFTRTGGRETQYF. The CDR3, as DNA: TGCGCCAGCAGCTTTACCCGGACAGGGGGCAGAGAGACCCAGTACTTC.

This clone turned up a few times. The chain links TRBV7-2 to TRBJ1-1, with no clear D. The germline CDR1 and CDR2 sequences are SGHTA and FQGNSA. CDR3 length: 14 residues. V was shortened by 5 bases and J by 4 bases, with 14 bases between the two germline ends. CDR3 coding DNA: TGTGCCAGCAGCCCCGACGGGAGGCGCACTGAAGCTTTCTTT. Translating gives CASSPDGRRTEAFF.

About this clone: Relative to the germline gene, one junction end is altered; a read error may explain this. The chain uses TRBV9 and TRBJ2-2; the match to TRBD1 covers 11 bases. CDR3 size: 16 residues. Per the germline V gene, CDR1 is SGDLS and CDR2 is YYNGEE. CDR3 loop: CARSYGTGGVTGELFF. CDR3 nucleotide sequence: TGTGCCCGCAGCTACGGGACAGGGGGGGTCACCGGGGAGCTGTTTTTT. The variable domain in full, with the rest retrieved from reference TRBV9 and TRBJ2-2, is DSGVTQTPKHLITATGQRVTLRCSPRSGDLSVYWYQQSLDQGLQFLIQYYNGEERAKGNILERFSAQQFPDLHSELNLSSLELGDSALYFCARSYGTGGVTGELFFGEGSRLTVL.

This chain links TRBV28 with TRBJ1-2; 10 bases line up with TRBD1. With 1 base clipped from V and 7 bases from J, the junction kept 6 bases outside the gene matches. CDR3 length equals 15 residues. Germline values: CDR1 MDHEN, CDR2 SYDVKM. DNA for the CDR3: TGTGCCAGCAGTTTATTAGGACAGGGGGGATCTGGCTACACCTTC. It encodes CASSLLGQGGSGYTF.

A note on this clone: The same CDR3 can be traced to other DNA sequences in this sample. The chain employs TRBV18 and TRBJ1-5; D unclear. CDR1 KGHSH and CDR2 LQKENI come from the germline V gene. The CDR3 length is 13 residues. Trimming took off 2 bases at V and 5 bases at J, with 7 bases between the two ends. Here the CDR3 DNA reads TGTGCCAGCTCACCAGGGAGGGATCAGCCCCAGCATTTT. Amino acid sequence: CASSPGRDQPQHF.

This clone came up once. The chain combines TRBV15 with TRBJ1-3, with a tentative D call TRBD1 (6 bases). The CDR3 is 15 residues long. V was pared by 4 bases and J by 2 bases, with 12 bases between. The germline V gene has CDR1 LNHNV and CDR2 YYDKDF (reference sequence). The CDR3: CATSTPGGAGNTIYF. The CDR3 DNA sequence: TGTGCCACCAGCACCCCGGGGGGCGCTGGAAACACCATATATTTT. Combining the CDR3 with reference TRBV15 and TRBJ1-3 gives the whole variable domain DAMVIQNPRYQVTQFGKPVTLSCSQTLNHNVMYWYQQKSSQAPKLLFHYYDKDFNNEADTPDNFQSRRPNTSFCFLDIRSPGLGDTAMYLCATSTPGGAGNTIYFGEGSWLTVV.

The rearrangement uses TRBV28 and TRBJ2-3; 7 bases are a match to TRBD1. This CDR3 has 14 residues. Trimming removed 10 bases from V and 1 base from J; junction bases left unmatched: 8. The V gene's germline CDR1 is MDHEN and CDR2 SYDVKM. CDR3 sequence (DNA): TGTGCCACCTCAGGGGGTAGCGGCACAGATACGCAGTATTTT. Translated: CATSGGSGTDTQYF.

The J gene is TRBJ2-5, the V gene TRBV18; D may be TRBD1 (6 bases). The ends were cut back, 0 bases at V and 7 bases at J, with 12 bases in the middle. The CDR3 covers 14 residues. Germline V gene sequence: CDR1 KGHSH, CDR2 LQKENI. Here the CDR3 reads CASSPPGPRGTQYF. As DNA, the CDR3 is TGTGCCAGCTCACCACCTGGTCCCAGGGGGACCCAGTACTTC.

The sample holds one count of this clone. J is TRBJ2-7 and V is TRBV19, with D possibly TRBD2 on 6 matching bases. The CDR3 length is 14 residues. V was trimmed by 5 bases and J by 6 bases, leaving 17 bases between them. CDR1 LNHDA and CDR2 SQIVND come from the germline V gene (reference sequence). This CDR3 is CASSGGTAFGEQYF. For the CDR3, the DNA is TGTGCCAGTAGTGGCGGGACGGCTTTCGGCGAGCAGTACTTC.

Notes on this clone: The sample holds other DNA sequences that translate to the same CDR3. The J gene is TRBJ1-2, the V gene TRBV7-2, with D possibly being TRBD1 (5 bases). Germline CDR1 reads SGHTA; CDR2 reads FQGNSA. V lost 0 bases, J lost 7 bases, and 9 bases lay in between. The length of the CDR3 is 13 residues. The CDR3, as DNA: TGTGCCAGCAGCTTAGCGTTAAGGGGTGGCTACACCTTC. Its protein is CASSLALRGGYTF.

This clone was seen just once. The CDR3 nucleotides are TGTGCCAGCAGCGGGACTAGCGGGAGGTTTACCGGGGAGCTGTTTTTT. Translation gives CASSGTSGRFTGELFF. The chain is built from TRBV9 and TRBJ2-2; 14 bases are shared with TRBD2. V trimming: 3 bases; J trimming: 5 bases; junction bases outside the gene matches: 3. The CDR3 is made up of 16 amino acids. The V gene's germline CDR1 is SGDLS and CDR2 YYNGEE. Together with reference TRBV9 and TRBJ2-2, the CDR3 gives the full variable domain: DSGVTQTPKHLITATGQRVTLRCSPRSGDLSVYWYQQSLDQGLQFLIQYYNGEERAKGNILERFSAQQFPDLHSELNLSSLELGDSALYFCASSGTSGRFTGELFFGEGSRLTVL.

This clone was observed once. V usage is TRBV2 and J usage is TRBJ1-1; D not resolved. Per germline, CDR1 SNHLY and CDR2 FYNNEI. There are 11 residues in the CDR3. The V end lost 2 bases, the J end lost 6 bases, and 4 bases lay between the germline ends. CDR3 bases: TGTGCCAGCAGTGAACCGGCTGAAGCTTTCTTT. Its translation: CASSEPAEAFF.

The gene calls are TRBV18 and TRBJ2-5; 7 bases fit TRBD1. The CDR3 covers 15 residues. V trimming: 4 bases; J trimming: 5 bases; junction bases outside the gene matches: 10. Germline values: CDR1 KGHSH, CDR2 LQKENI. CDR3 sequence reads: CASSLGQAAGETQYF. The CDR3 DNA sequence: TGTGCCAGCTCACTCGGACAGGCGGCAGGGGAGACCCAGTACTTC.

In DNA, the CDR3 is TGCGCCAGCAGCTCGAGCGGGACCTCCTACAATGAGCAGTTCTTC. Translated, it gives CASSSSGTSYNEQFF. This chain connects TRBV5-1 to TRBJ2-1; 7 nucleotides agree with TRBD2. CDR1 is SGHRS, CDR2 YFSETQ, per germline. This CDR3 has 15 amino acids. The V segment lost 3 bases and the J segment 0 bases; nucleotides outside the gene matches: 3.

The rearrangement uses TRBV24-1 and TRBJ2-3; D is ambiguous. Between the trimmed V and J ends, which lost 4 bases and 2 bases, there was a span of 6 bases. This CDR3 region has 13 residues. Germline loops: CDR1 KGHDR, CDR2 SFDVKD. The CDR3 region is CATSEDNTDTQYF. As DNA, the CDR3 is TGTGCCACCAGTGAAGACAACACAGATACGCAGTATTTT.

The chain links TRBV5-4 to TRBJ2-1; TRBD2 agrees at 7 bases. The CDR3 is 15 residues long. CDR1 is SGHNT, CDR2 YYREEE, per germline (reference sequence). The V gene end was trimmed by 4 bases and the J gene end by 2 bases; junction bases not matched to a gene: 6. CDR3 in DNA: TGTGCCAGCAGCGAACGGGAGGTCACCTACAATGAGCAGTTCTTC. The encoded protein is CASSEREVTYNEQFF.

J is TRBJ2-5 and V is TRBV10-3, with 11 bases matching TRBD2. CDR3 length: 15 residues. Per germline, CDR1 ENHRY and CDR2 SYGVKD. After removal of 5 bases from V and 5 bases from J, the junction contained 7 bases not matched to a gene. Written as DNA, the CDR3 is TGTGCCATCAGTATGACTAGCGGGATGTCGGAGACCCAGTACTTC. It yields the protein CAISMTSGMSETQYF.

This clone has just a few counts. The chain combines TRBV6-5 with TRBJ1-5, with 9 nucleotides matching TRBD1. The CDR3 spans 15 residues. V gave up 5 bases and J gave up 5 bases; unmatched junction bases: 7. Germline assignment: CDR1 MNHEY and CDR2 SVGAGI. CDR3 in DNA: TGTGCCAGCAGTCTTACAGGGGGCGCGGATCAGCCCCAGCATTTT. Protein product: CASSLTGGADQPQHF.

The rearrangement uses TRBV12-5 and TRBJ1-1, with 9 bases matching TRBD1. There are 16 residues in the CDR3. V dropped 2 bases and J dropped 1; count of bases not matched to a gene: 5. The V gene's germline CDR1 is LGHNT and CDR2 FRNRAP. This chain's CDR3 is CASGLPYRGQNTEAFF. CDR3 bases: TGTGCTAGTGGTTTGCCATACAGGGGGCAGAACACTGAAGCTTTCTTT.